This TCR beta chain derives from a study of human T cells and chemical hapten exposure. For this clonotype: Its antigen is not identified.

TCRdb fed the RACE reads into MiXCR, producing one record per CDR3 protein. Found here are fewer than 70,000 distinct CDR3 sequences, roughly 6.7% of them singletons; the top ten hold approximately 1.7%. Indicated time point: pre-sensitization, week 0. Treatment denoted: therapeutic diphenylcyclopropenone sensitization with weekly scalp DPC. Germline CDR1 reads KGHDR; CDR2 reads SFDVKD. The CDR3 loop spans 17 amino acids. Trimming removed 0 bases from V and 10 bases from J, with 23 bases in between. Study-wide findings and caveats: Patch test score showed a positive correlation with PT1 expanded TCR counts.

The chain combines TRBV24-1 with TRBJ1-1; no clear D. The sequenced sample was whole blood, obtained in connection with sensitization to the hapten diphenylcyclopropenone (DPC). This receptor was identified in a woman in her twenties or thirties with alopecia areata. Some clones in this sample may be carry-over from other donors' samples. DNA for the CDR3: TGTGCCACCAGTGATTTGGAACGGGCCACTACGAACCACGTAGCTTTCTTT. Translation gives CATSDLERATTNHVAFF.